The 28 T cell receptor beta chains below come from one sample, sequenced in a study of cytomegalovirus exposure and HLA in healthy donors. The PCR made use of 60 Vbeta and 13 Jbeta primers. The table came from immunoSEQ multiplex PCR; TCRdb's copy has only in-frame clones and leaves some out. This sample has roughly 99,000 clones, with 77% found just once. Sample: PBMCs. These receptors all stem from a male donor in good health and CMV-seronegative.

This rearrangement joins TRBV2 to TRBJ2-2, with 11 bases identical to TRBD1. Losses at the gene ends were 6 bases for V and 6 bases for J; bases not matched to a gene: 6. The germline CDR1 and CDR2 sequences are SNHLY and FYNNEI. The CDR3 loop spans 15 amino acids. CDR3 coding DNA: TGTGCCAGCAGCGGGGACAGGGGGGTTTCCGGGGAGCTGTTTTTT. Protein sequence: CASSGDRGVSGELFF. Supplemented by reference TRBV2 and TRBJ2-2, the full variable domain reads EPEVTQTPSHQVTQMGQEVILRCVPISNHLYFYWYRQILGQKVEFLVSFYNNEISEKSEIFDDQFSVERPDGSNFTLKIRSTKLEDSAMYFCASSGDRGVSGELFFGEGSRLTVL.

In DNA, the CDR3 is TGTGCCAGCAGCTTAGGGGACAGGGGACTCCCCTACGAGCAGTACTTC. Translated, it gives CASSLGDRGLPYEQYF. The chain combines TRBV7-9 with TRBJ2-7; 10 bases match TRBD1. The ends lost 1 base at V and 2 bases at J; junction bases unmatched: 5. Germline loops: CDR1 SEHNR, CDR2 FQNEAQ (reference sequence). The CDR3 covers 16 residues.

The rearrangement uses TRBV18 and TRBJ2-7, with D hard to call. The ends were cut back, 4 bases at V and 2 bases at J, with 12 bases in the middle. Looked up from germline, CDR1 is KGHSH and CDR2 is LQKENI. This CDR3 contains 14 residues. This CDR3 reads CASSRPFSPYEQYF. The CDR3 region has the DNA TGTGCCAGCTCACGTCCCTTCTCCCCCTACGAGCAGTACTTC.

The rearrangement uses TRBV6-6 and TRBJ2-7, with D maybe TRBD1 (6 bases). CDR3 length: 15 amino acids. The germline V and J ends were trimmed by 6 bases and 0 bases, with 15 bases remaining between them. Germline V gene data show CDR1 as MNHNY and CDR2 as SVGAGI (reference sequence). The CDR3 DNA reads as TGTGCCAGCAGGGCCACAGGGTTGGGCTCCTACGAGCAGTACTTC. It encodes CASRATGLGSYEQYF.

The gene calls are TRBV14 and TRBJ2-5; maybe TRBD2 (5 bases). The end of the DNA fits TRBJ2-7 better, so the J call may be wrong. CDR3 length equals 14 residues. Germline V lookup: CDR1 SGHDN, CDR2 FVKESK. Here the CDR3 reads CASSQRATAYEQYF. The CDR3 bases are TGTGCCAGCAGCCAGCGGGCCACCGCCTACGAGCAGTACTTC.

The rearrangement uses TRBV7-9 and TRBJ2-3; the D is unclear. The CDR3 is 12 residues long. Trimming removed 4 bases from V and 12 bases from J, with 14 bases in between. Germline values: CDR1 SEHNR, CDR2 FQNEAQ (reference sequence). This CDR3 reads CASSWIDGVQYF. CDR3 nucleotides: TGTGCCAGCAGCTGGATAGATGGAGTTCAGTATTTT.

The sample holds a few counts of this clone. CDR3 loop: CASGPPPGVRETQHF. Written as DNA, the CDR3 is TGTGCCAGCGGCCCGCCCCCAGGGGTCCGAGAGACCCAGCATTTT. V and J are TRBV27 and TRBJ1-5; D might be TRBD1 (6 bases). Germline V gene sequence: CDR1 MNHEY, CDR2 SMNVEV (reference sequence). The CDR3 length is 15 residues. V shed 8 bases and J shed 11 bases, with 25 bases lying between them.

The chain is built from TRBV2 and TRBJ1-1; no clear D gene. CDR3 length: 15 residues. CDR1 is SNHLY and CDR2 is FYNNEI in the germline V gene. V lost 2 bases, J lost 5 bases, and 15 bases lay in between. CDR3 DNA: TGTGCCAGCAGTGAACGGGAGCCTGTCGGGACTGAAGCTTTCTTT. It specifies CASSEREPVGTEAFF.

In this sample, this clone turned up once. The CDR3 reads CASSPDRGRDTQYF. In nucleotides, the CDR3 is TGTGCCAGCAGCCCGGACAGGGGGCGAGATACGCAGTATTTT. The chain links TRBV7-9 to TRBJ2-3; 11 bases line up with TRBD1. This CDR3 is 14 amino acids long. Germline loops: CDR1 SEHNR, CDR2 FQNEAQ (reference sequence). Losses at the gene ends were 5 bases for V and 5 bases for J; bases not matched to a gene: 3.

The chain couples TRBV27 to TRBJ1-3; D gene ambiguous. CDR1 and CDR2 from the germline V gene are MNHEY and SMNVEV (reference sequence). V shed 2 bases and J shed 0 bases, with 8 bases lying between them. CDR3 size: 15 residues. This CDR3 is CASSLREASGNTIYF. In DNA form, the CDR3 reads TGTGCCAGCAGTTTAAGAGAAGCCTCTGGAAACACCATATATTTT.

This chain uses TRBV2 with TRBJ2-7, with TRBD1 matching over 8 bases. Per the germline V gene, CDR1 is SNHLY and CDR2 is FYNNEI. This CDR3 comprises 13 residues. V was clipped by 6 bases and J by 6 bases; unmatched bases: 7. CDR3 in amino acids: CASSVDRAFEQYF. The CDR3 DNA reads as TGTGCCAGCAGCGTGGACAGGGCGTTCGAGCAGTACTTC.

A note on this clone: Additional DNA sequences in this sample encode the identical CDR3. CDR3 bases: TGCGCCAGCAGCCTGAGCACAGATACGCAGTATTTT. Translating gives CASSLSTDTQYF. The chain joins TRBV5-1 to TRBJ2-3; no definite D call. This CDR3 has 12 amino acids. Trimming left V 4 bases short and J 0 bases short, with 3 bases between. Germline loops: CDR1 SGHRS, CDR2 YFSETQ.

This clone was counted a single time. The V call is TRBV28, the J call TRBJ1-4; D gene ambiguous. CDR3 length: 12 amino acids. Looked up from germline, CDR1 is MDHEN and CDR2 is SYDVKM. Trimming took off 7 bases at V and 8 bases at J, with 11 bases between the two ends. The CDR3 region has the DNA TGTGCCAGCACTTCACCCGGGGAAAAACTGTTTTTT. Translating gives CASTSPGEKLFF.

V gene TRBV18 combines with J gene TRBJ2-7; 7 bases line up with TRBD2. Germline loops: CDR1 KGHSH, CDR2 LQKENI. This CDR3 region has 14 residues. The ends lost 0 bases at V and 2 bases at J; junction bases unmatched: 1. CDR3 protein: CASSPPGTTYEQYF. CDR3 coding DNA: TGTGCCAGCTCACCACCGGGGACTACCTACGAGCAGTACTTC.

V is TRBV28 and J is TRBJ2-6; 16 positions agree with TRBD2. The CDR3 covers 20 residues. Germline trimming cut 6 bases from V and 4 bases from J; bases unmatched to any gene: 12. Looked up from germline, CDR1 is MDHEN and CDR2 is SYDVKM. CDR3: CASSWIQGLAGGMGANVLTF. CDR3 nucleotides: TGTGCCAGCAGCTGGATACAGGGACTAGCGGGGGGGATGGGGGCCAACGTCCTGACTTTC.

The chain is built from TRBV10-3 and TRBJ2-5, with D possibly being TRBD1 (7 bases). The CDR3 has 15 residues. V was shortened by 3 bases and J by 2 bases, with 13 bases between the two germline ends. Germline V CDR1 and CDR2: ENHRY, SYGVKD. The chain's CDR3 is CAISDGQGGQETQYF. The CDR3 coding sequence is TGTGCCATCAGTGATGGGCAGGGGGGTCAAGAGACCCAGTACTTC.

This chain uses TRBV27 with TRBJ1-4; D possibly corresponds to TRBD1 (5 bases). The CDR3 is 16 residues long. The V end lost 2 bases, the J end lost 4 bases, and 14 bases lay between the germline ends. CDR1 is MNHEY, CDR2 SMNVEV, per germline (reference sequence). The CDR3 here is CASSLNQGPRNEKLFF. The CDR3 nucleotides are TGTGCCAGCAGTTTAAACCAGGGCCCCCGTAATGAAAAACTGTTTTTT.

This rearrangement joins TRBV7-3 to TRBJ1-6; a possible D gene is TRBD1 (5 bases). The germline gives CDR1 SGHTA, CDR2 FQGTGA. CDR3 size: 15 residues. Trimming stripped 4 bases from V and 9 bases from J, with 16 bases between. The CDR3 spells CASSSSRSGASPLHF. CDR3 DNA: TGTGCCAGCAGCTCCTCCAGAAGCGGGGCTTCACCCCTCCACTTT.

The rearrangement uses TRBV27 and TRBJ2-3; D may be TRBD2 (6 bases). This CDR3 contains 15 residues. Trimming took off 8 bases at V and 3 bases at J, with 18 bases between the two ends. Per germline, CDR1 MNHEY and CDR2 SMNVEV (reference sequence). The CDR3 reads CASASGDGPTDTQYF. The CDR3 DNA is TGTGCCAGCGCCTCGGGGGACGGACCTACAGATACGCAGTATTTT.

The chain's CDR3 is CSVENQKQFF. The CDR3, as DNA: TGCAGCGTTGAAAACCAGAAGCAGTTCTTC. The chain joins TRBV29-1 to TRBJ2-1, with D unresolved. The CDR3 length is 10 residues. Looked up from germline, CDR1 is SQVTM and CDR2 is ANQGSEA. V lost 2 bases and J lost 11, with 7 bases in between.

The rearrangement links TRBV7-3 to TRBJ2-2, with D perhaps matching TRBD2 (6 bases). Per the germline V gene, CDR1 is SGHTA and CDR2 is FQGTGA. CDR3 length: 14 amino acids. V was cut by 10 bases and J by 4 bases, with 16 bases left in between. CDR3 sequence (DNA): TGTGCCACCAAATCCGTGGGAGGCACCGGGGAGCTGTTTTTT. It is translated as CATKSVGGTGELFF.

The chain links TRBV4-1 to TRBJ2-1; TRBD2 agrees at 8 bases. The V segment lost 0 bases and the J segment 8 bases; nucleotides outside the gene matches: 12. The CDR3 has 17 amino acids. From germline, CDR1 is MGHRA and CDR2 YSYEKL. CDR3 nucleotide sequence: TGCGCCAGCAGCCAAGAGCGGGGGGCAGGTGTAGTCGATGAGCAGTTCTTC. This gives the protein CASSQERGAGVVDEQFF.

The V call is TRBV5-1, the J call TRBJ2-1, with TRBD1 matching 10 bases. This CDR3 is 16 amino acids long. Per germline, CDR1 SGHRS and CDR2 YFSETQ. V shed 1 base and J 4 bases; nucleotides not matched to a gene: 5. This CDR3 reads CASSLPWTGGYNEQFF. The CDR3 DNA sequence: TGCGCCAGCAGCTTGCCCTGGACAGGGGGGTACAATGAGCAGTTCTTC.

CDR3 loop: CASGGLAIGYEQYF. The CDR3 nucleotides are TGCGCCAGCGGCGGACTAGCAATCGGGTACGAGCAGTACTTC. This sequence joins TRBV10-1 and TRBJ2-7; 8 bases are shared with TRBD2. The CDR3 has 14 amino acids. Germline trimming cut 8 bases from V and 4 bases from J; bases unmatched to any gene: 10. The germline gives CDR1 WNHNN, CDR2 SYGVQD (reference sequence).

This sequence joins TRBV6-6 and TRBJ1-2; D is possibly TRBD1 (5 bases). There are 15 residues in the CDR3. With 7 bases removed from V and 4 bases from J, the gap between germline ends came to 19 bases. The germline gives CDR1 MNHNY, CDR2 SVGAGI (reference sequence). CDR3 nucleotides: TGTGCCAGCATCCCGGACAACCCAGCTAGCTATGGCTACACCTTC. It specifies CASIPDNPASYGYTF.

Notes on this clone: One end of the junction does not line up with germline, which may come from a read error. The chain employs TRBV5-6 and TRBJ1-2; 7 bases line up with TRBD1. The germline V gene encodes CDR1 SGHDT and CDR2 YYEEEE. The CDR3 length is 12 residues. The CDR3 DNA reads as TGTGCCAGCAGCTCCGACAGGGTCAAGCCCTTCTTC. Protein sequence: CASSSDRVKPFF.

In this sample, this clone turned up once. V gene TRBV29-1 combines with J gene TRBJ2-1; 10 nucleotides agree with TRBD2. There are 14 residues in the CDR3. CDR1 SQVTM and CDR2 ANQGSEA come from the germline V gene. Trimming took 7 bases from V and 0 from J; bases not matched to a gene: 3. The CDR3 region is CSGLAGGSYNEQFF. The DNA for the CDR3 is TGCAGCGGGTTAGCGGGGGGCTCCTACAATGAGCAGTTCTTC.

V usage is TRBV19 and J usage is TRBJ2-3; 8 bases align to TRBD2. Trimming removed 5 bases from V and 3 bases from J; junction bases left unmatched: 4. This CDR3 is 14 amino acids long. Germline V gene data show CDR1 as LNHDA and CDR2 as SQIVND (reference sequence). The CDR3: CASSLLAETDTQYF. DNA for the CDR3: TGTGCCAGTAGTTTACTAGCGGAAACAGATACGCAGTATTTT.